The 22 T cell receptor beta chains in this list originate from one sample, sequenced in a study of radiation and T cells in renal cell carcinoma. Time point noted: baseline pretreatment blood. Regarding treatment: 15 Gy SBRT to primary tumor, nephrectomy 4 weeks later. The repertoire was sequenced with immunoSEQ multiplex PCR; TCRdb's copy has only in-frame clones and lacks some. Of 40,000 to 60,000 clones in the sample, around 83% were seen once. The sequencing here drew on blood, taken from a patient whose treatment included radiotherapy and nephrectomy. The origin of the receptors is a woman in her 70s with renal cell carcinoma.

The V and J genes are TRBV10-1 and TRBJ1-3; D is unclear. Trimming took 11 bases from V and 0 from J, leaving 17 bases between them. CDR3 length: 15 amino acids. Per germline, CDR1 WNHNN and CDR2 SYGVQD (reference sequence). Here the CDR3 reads CAPRGPTVSGNTIYF. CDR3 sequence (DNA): TGCGCCCCACGGGGTCCCACCGTCTCTGGAAACACCATATATTTT.

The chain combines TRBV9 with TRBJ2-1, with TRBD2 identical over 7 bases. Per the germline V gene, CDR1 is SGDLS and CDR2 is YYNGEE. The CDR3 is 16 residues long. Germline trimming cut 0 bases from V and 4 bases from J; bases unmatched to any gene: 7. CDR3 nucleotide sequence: TGTGCCAGCAGCGTAGTCTCTAGCGGAGGTTACAATGAGCAGTTCTTC. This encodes CASSVVSSGGYNEQFF.

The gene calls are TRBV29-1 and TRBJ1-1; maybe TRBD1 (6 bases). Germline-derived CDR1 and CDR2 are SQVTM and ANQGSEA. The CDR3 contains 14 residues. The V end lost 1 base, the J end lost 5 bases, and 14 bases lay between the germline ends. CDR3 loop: CSVEGITGRTEAFF. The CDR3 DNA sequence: TGCAGCGTTGAAGGCATCACAGGGAGGACTGAAGCTTTCTTT.

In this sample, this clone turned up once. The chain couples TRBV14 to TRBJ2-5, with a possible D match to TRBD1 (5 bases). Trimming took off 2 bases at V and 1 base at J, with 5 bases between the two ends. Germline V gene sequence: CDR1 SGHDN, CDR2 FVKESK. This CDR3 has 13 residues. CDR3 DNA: TGTGCCAGCAGCCAAACAGGCCAAGAGACCCAGTACTTC. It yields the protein CASSQTGQETQYF.

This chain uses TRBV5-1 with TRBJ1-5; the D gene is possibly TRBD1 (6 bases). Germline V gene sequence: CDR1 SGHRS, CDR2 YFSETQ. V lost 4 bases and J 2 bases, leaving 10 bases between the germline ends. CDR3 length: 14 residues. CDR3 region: CASSTGQRNQPQHF. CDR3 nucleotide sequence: TGCGCCAGCAGCACCGGACAGCGCAATCAGCCCCAGCATTTT. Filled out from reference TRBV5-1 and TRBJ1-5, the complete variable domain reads KAGVTQTPRYLIKTRGQQVTLSCSPISGHRSVSWYQQTPGQGLQFLFEYFSETQRNKGNFPGRFSGRQFSNSRSEMNVSTLELGDSALYLCASSTGQRNQPQHFGDGTRLSIL.

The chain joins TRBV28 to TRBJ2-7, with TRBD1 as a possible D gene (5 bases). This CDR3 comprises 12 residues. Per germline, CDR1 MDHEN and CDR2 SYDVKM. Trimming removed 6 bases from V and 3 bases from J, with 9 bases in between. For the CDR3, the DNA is TGTGCCAGCAGCCATGACAGCTACGAGCAGTACTTC. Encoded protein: CASSHDSYEQYF.

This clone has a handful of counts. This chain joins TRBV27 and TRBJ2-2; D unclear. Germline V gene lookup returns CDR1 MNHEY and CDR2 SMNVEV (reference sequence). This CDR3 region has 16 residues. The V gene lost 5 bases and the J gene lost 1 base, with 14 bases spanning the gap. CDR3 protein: CASSPGPSWNTGELFF. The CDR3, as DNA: TGTGCCAGCAGTCCCGGACCCTCCTGGAACACCGGGGAGCTGTTTTTT.

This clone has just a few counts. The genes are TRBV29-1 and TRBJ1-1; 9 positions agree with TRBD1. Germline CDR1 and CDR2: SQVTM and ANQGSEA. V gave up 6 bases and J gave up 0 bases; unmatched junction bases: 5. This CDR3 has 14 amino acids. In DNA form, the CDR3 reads TGCAGCGTAGGACAGGGGACCATGAACACTGAAGCTTTCTTT. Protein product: CSVGQGTMNTEAFF.

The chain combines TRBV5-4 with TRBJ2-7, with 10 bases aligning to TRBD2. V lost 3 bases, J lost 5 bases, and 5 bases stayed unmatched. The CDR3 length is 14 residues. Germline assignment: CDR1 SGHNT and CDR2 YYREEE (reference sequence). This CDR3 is CASSSGTSVHEQYF. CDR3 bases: TGTGCCAGCAGCTCCGGGACTAGCGTTCACGAGCAGTACTTC.

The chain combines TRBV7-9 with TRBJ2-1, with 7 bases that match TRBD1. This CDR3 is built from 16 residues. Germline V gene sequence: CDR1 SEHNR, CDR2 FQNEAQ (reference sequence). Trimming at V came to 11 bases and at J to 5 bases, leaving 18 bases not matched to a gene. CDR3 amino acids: CASRGQQGKKDNEQFF. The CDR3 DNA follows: TGTGCCTCAAGGGGTCAACAGGGGAAGAAGGACAATGAGCAGTTCTTC.

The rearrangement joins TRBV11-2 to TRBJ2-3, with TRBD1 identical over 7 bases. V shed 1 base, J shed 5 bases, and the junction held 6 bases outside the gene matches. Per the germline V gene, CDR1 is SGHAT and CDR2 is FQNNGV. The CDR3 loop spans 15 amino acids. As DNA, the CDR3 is TGTGCCAGCAGCTTAGCGGCAGGGGGTATAGATACGCAGTATTTT. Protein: CASSLAAGGIDTQYF.

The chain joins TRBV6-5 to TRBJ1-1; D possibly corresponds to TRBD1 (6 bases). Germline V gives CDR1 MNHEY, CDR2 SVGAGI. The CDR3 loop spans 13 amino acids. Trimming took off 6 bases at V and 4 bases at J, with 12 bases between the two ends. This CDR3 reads CASRPPQGTEAFF. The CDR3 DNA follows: TGTGCCAGCAGGCCCCCACAGGGCACTGAAGCTTTCTTT.

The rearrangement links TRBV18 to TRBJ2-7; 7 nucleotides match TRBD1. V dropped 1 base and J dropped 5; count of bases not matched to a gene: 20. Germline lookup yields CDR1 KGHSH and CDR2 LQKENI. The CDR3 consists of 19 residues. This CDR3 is CASSPLNFKTGLISDEQYF. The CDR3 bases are TGTGCCAGCTCACCACTGAATTTTAAGACAGGGTTAATTTCCGACGAGCAGTACTTC.

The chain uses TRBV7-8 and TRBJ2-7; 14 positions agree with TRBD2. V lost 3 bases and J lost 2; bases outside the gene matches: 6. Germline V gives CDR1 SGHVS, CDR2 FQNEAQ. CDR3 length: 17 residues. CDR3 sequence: CASSFGTSGGLTYEQYF. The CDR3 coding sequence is TGTGCCAGCAGCTTTGGGACTAGCGGGGGCCTAACCTACGAGCAGTACTTC. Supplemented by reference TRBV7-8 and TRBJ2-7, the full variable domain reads GAGVSQSPRYKVAKRGQDVALRCDPISGHVSLFWYQQALGQGPEFLTYFQNEAQLDKSGLPSDRFFAERPEGSVSTLKIQRTQQEDSAVYLCASSFGTSGGLTYEQYFGPGTRLTVT.

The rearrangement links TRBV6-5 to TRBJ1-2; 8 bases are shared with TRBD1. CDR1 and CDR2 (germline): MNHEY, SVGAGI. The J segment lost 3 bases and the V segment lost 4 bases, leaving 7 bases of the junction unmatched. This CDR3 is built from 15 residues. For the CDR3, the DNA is TGTGCCAGCAGTTCGCAGGGGGCAGGAGACTATGGCTACACCTTC. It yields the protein CASSSQGAGDYGYTF.

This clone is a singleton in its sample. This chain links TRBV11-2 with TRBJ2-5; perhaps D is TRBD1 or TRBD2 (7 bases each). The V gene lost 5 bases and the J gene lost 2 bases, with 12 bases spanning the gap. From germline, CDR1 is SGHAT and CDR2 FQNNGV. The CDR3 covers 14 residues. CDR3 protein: CASSPRGGQETQYF. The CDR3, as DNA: TGTGCCAGCAGCCCCAGGGGGGGTCAAGAGACCCAGTACTTC.

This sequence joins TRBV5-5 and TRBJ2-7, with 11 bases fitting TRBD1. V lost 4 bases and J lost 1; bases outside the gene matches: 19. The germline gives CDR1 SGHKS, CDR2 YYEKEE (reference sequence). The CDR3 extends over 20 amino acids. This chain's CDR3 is CASSESPGQGGTRKSYEQYF. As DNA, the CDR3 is TGTGCCAGCAGCGAAAGTCCGGGACAGGGGGGGACCCGGAAGTCCTACGAGCAGTACTTC.

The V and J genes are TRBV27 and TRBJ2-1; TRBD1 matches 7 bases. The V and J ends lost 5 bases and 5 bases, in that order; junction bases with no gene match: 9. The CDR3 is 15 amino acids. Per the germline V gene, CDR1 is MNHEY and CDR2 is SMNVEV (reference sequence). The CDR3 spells CASSPTGTEDNEQFF. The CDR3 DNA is TGTGCCAGCAGTCCAACCGGGACAGAGGACAATGAGCAGTTCTTC.

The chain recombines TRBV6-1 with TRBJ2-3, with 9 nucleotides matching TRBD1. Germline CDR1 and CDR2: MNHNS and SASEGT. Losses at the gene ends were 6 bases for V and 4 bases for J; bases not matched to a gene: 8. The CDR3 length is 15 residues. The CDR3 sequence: CASRPRQGGPDTQYF. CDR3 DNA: TGTGCCAGCAGACCCAGACAGGGGGGACCAGATACGCAGTATTTT.

Here the CDR3 DNA reads TGTGCTAGTGGTTTGGTACGAACGGGAGGAGCCTACGAGCAGTACTTC. Residues: CASGLVRTGGAYEQYF. The rearrangement uses TRBV12-5 and TRBJ2-7; 7 nucleotides match TRBD2. Trimming cost V 0 bases and J 2 bases; bases outside gene matches: 7. Germline lookup yields CDR1 LGHNT and CDR2 FRNRAP. This CDR3 is 16 amino acids long.

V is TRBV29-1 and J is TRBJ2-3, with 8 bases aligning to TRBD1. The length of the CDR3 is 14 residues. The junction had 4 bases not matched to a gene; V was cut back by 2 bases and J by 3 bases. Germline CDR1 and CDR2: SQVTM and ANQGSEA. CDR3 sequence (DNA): TGCAGCGTTGAAAGTACAGGGGGTACAGATACGCAGTATTTT. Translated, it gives CSVESTGGTDTQYF.

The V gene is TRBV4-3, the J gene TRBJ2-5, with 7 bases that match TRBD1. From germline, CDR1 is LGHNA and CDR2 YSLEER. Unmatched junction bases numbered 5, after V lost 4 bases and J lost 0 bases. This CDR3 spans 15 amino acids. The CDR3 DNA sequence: TGCGCCAGCAGCCGCGGAGACAGGGACCAAGAGACCCAGTACTTC. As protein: CASSRGDRDQETQYF.